This T cell receptor beta chain was observed in a study of T cells in Graves' hyperthyroidism and ophthalmopathy. The CDR3 regions of TCR beta were amplified from RNA transcripts. Using the HTBI primer set, a first-round RT-PCR was run on the TCR CDR3. One entry per CDR3 protein results from TCRdb running MiXCR on the multiplex PCR reads. The sample contains 500,000 to 650,000 distinct CDR3 sequences, around 15% of which appear only once. This CDR3 has 15 amino acids. The V gene's germline CDR1 is MNHEY and CDR2 SMNVEV (reference sequence). The V gene end was trimmed by 2 bases and the J gene end by 1 base; junction bases not matched to a gene: 4. The study's findings and limits: Ophthalmopathy got predicted by the model a median roughly six months before its onset.

Graves' hyperthyroidism qualified as stable when ophthalmopathy did not progress within 18 months. Clinical symptoms, serum thyroxine and TRAb, thyroid ultrasound and orbital computed tomography together formed the diagnostic basis. This clonotype was seen only a few times. Its antigen is undetermined. The sequenced sample consisted of blood. The receptor was derived from a woman between 35 and 50 years old with Graves' hyperthyroidism. J is TRBJ2-7 and V is TRBV27; 8 bases are shared with TRBD1. In DNA form, the CDR3 reads TGTGCCAGCAGTTTAGGGACAGGCCCATCCTACGAGCAGTACTTC. This codes for CASSLGTGPSYEQYF.